This TCR beta chain comes out of a study of T cells in Graves' hyperthyroidism and ophthalmopathy. Study-wide points: Most thyroid-expanded clonotypes above 0.001 were also found in blood. It was a median around 6 months before onset that the model predicted ophthalmopathy.

Researchers took RNA transcripts and amplified the TCR beta CDR3 regions from them. Using the HTBI primer set, a first-round RT-PCR was run on the TCR CDR3. In TCRdb, the multiplex PCR reads were re-called with MiXCR into one record per CDR3 protein. The sample carries hundreds of thousands of distinct CDR3 sequences, over 12% recorded once. This clonotype showed up many times. No antigen is known for it. Under 3 months was the duration of disease in ophthalmopathy patients, who also had a Clinical Activity Score of at least 3 and a NOSPECS grade of at least 4. CDR1 SQVTM and CDR2 ANQGSEA come from the germline V gene. The CDR3 runs 14 residues. Unmatched junction bases numbered 7, after V lost 1 base and J lost 5 bases.

V is TRBV29-1 and J is TRBJ1-2; TRBD1 aligns across 7 bases. The origin of this receptor is a man younger than 35 with Graves' ophthalmopathy. Sequencing used blood. The CDR3 sequence: CSVEVRQGHYGYTF. The CDR3 region has the DNA TGCAGCGTTGAAGTACGACAGGGTCATTATGGCTACACCTTC.